This T cell receptor beta chain emerged from a study of shared clonotypes between healthy human individuals. Background on the study: Every donor yielded three CD4 naive, three CD4 memory, two CD8 naive and one CD8 memory plate. The study's findings and limits: Relative to memory subsets, naive subsets generally showed larger estimated richness.

This table comes from immunoSEQ multiplex PCR, and its TCRdb copy is limited to in-frame clones, with some not included. The data hold over a million clones, with approximately 98% observed a single time. CDR1 SGHAT and CDR2 FQNNGV come from the germline V gene. The CDR3 runs 15 residues. Trimming shortened V by 5 bases and J by 4 bases, and 17 bases separated the two germline ends. As to this clone: What it recognizes is unknown.

The sample taken for sequencing was naive CD4+ T cells sorted from blood. The subset here: CD45RA+ positively selected. This receptor was taken from a man in his thirties or forties in good health. The genes are TRBV11-2 and TRBJ1-2, with D perhaps matching TRBD1 (5 bases). Written as DNA, the CDR3 is TGTGCCAGCAGCCCTGGTGGGACGGTACTCTATGGCTACACCTTC. This encodes CASSPGGTVLYGYTF. The full variable domain, with the rest looked up from reference TRBV11-2 and TRBJ1-2, is EAGVAQSPRYKIIEKRQSVAFWCNPISGHATLYWYQQILGQGPKLLIQFQNNGVVDDSQLPKDRFSAERLKGVDSTLKIQPAKLEDSAVYLCASSPGGTVLYGYTFGSGTRLTVV.